The next 18 T cell receptor beta chains were all read from a single sample in a study of T cell responses to AZD1222 COVID-19 vaccine. Only in-frame clones appear in the TCRdb table, and some are missing; sequencing was by immunoSEQ multiplex PCR. Of approximately 71,000 clones listed, 88% are singletons. The material sequenced was peripheral blood, taken on day 0 of AZD1222 vaccination. Every receptor here comes from an adult in good health.

The chain uses TRBV5-3 and TRBJ1-5, with D possibly being TRBD1 (6 bases). Being an ORF, TRBV5-3 has a function that is uncertain. The CDR3 has 13 amino acids. V was pared by 2 bases and J by 4 bases, with 7 bases between. In DNA form, the CDR3 reads TGTGCCAGAAGCTTCAGGGGAAATCAGCCCCAGCATTTT. Amino acids: CARSFRGNQPQHF.

The rearrangement uses TRBV2 and TRBJ1-2, with 8 bases lining up with TRBD1. The CDR3 runs to 16 residues. Per germline, CDR1 SNHLY and CDR2 FYNNEI. The J segment lost 5 bases and the V segment lost 5 bases, leaving 13 bases of the junction unmatched. The CDR3 loop reads CASSLQTGADGYGYTF. The CDR3 coding sequence is TGTGCCAGCAGTCTCCAGACAGGGGCAGACGGATATGGCTACACCTTC.

The sample holds many counts of this clone. The chain combines TRBV19 with TRBJ1-4; D is unresolved. The germline CDR1 and CDR2 sequences are LNHDA and SQIVND (reference sequence). V was shortened by 2 bases and J by 5 bases, with 12 bases between the two germline ends. The CDR3 loop spans 15 amino acids. DNA for the CDR3: TGTGCCAGTAGTATATACATAGAAAGAAATGAAAAACTGTTTTTT. Translating it yields CASSIYIERNEKLFF. Full variable domain (outside the CDR3, taken from reference TRBV19 and TRBJ1-4): DGGITQSPKYLFRKEGQNVTLSCEQNLNHDAMYWYRQDPGQGLRLIYYSQIVNDFQKGDIAEGYSVSREKKESFPLTVTSAQKNPTAFYLCASSIYIERNEKLFFGSGTQLSVL.

The J gene is TRBJ1-6, the V gene TRBV6-5; no clear D. CDR1 and CDR2 (germline): MNHEY, SVGAGI. This CDR3 has 13 residues. V was trimmed by 7 bases and J by 0 bases, leaving 4 bases between them. CDR3 region: CASKSSYNSPLHF. The CDR3 DNA follows: TGTGCCAGCAAGTCCTCCTATAATTCACCCCTCCACTTT.

This sequence joins TRBV12-3 or TRBV12-4 and TRBJ1-5, with no clear D. The V end was cut by 3 bases, the J end by 3 bases, with 3 bases between. This CDR3 contains 12 residues. The DNA of the CDR3 is TGTGCCAGCAGTTTTAACAATCAGCCCCAGCATTTT. Translation: CASSFNNQPQHF.

The rearrangement uses TRBV3-1 (or the pseudogene TRBV3-2) and TRBJ2-2; 12 bases fit TRBD1. Germline CDR1 is LGHDT and CDR2 is YNNKEL (reference sequence). The CDR3 runs to 15 residues. The trim removed 3 bases at V and 6 bases at J, leaving 2 bases unmatched. The CDR3, as DNA: TGTGCCAGCAGCCACCGGGACAGGGGGCCCGGGGAGCTGTTTTTT. Residues: CASSHRDRGPGELFF.

This chain connects TRBV5-1 to TRBJ2-7, with no clear D. The germline V gene encodes CDR1 SGHRS and CDR2 YFSETQ. Trimming pared 0 bases from V and 2 bases from J, leaving 12 bases between. There are 15 residues in the CDR3. The CDR3 spells CASSLARAATYEQYF. DNA of the CDR3: TGCGCCAGCAGCTTGGCCCGGGCCGCAACCTACGAGCAGTACTTC.

The chain uses TRBV10-3 and TRBJ1-5, with D possibly TRBD1 on 5 matching bases. CDR3 length: 15 residues. Trimming shortened V by 5 bases and J by 0 bases, and 11 bases separated the two germline ends. Germline loops: CDR1 ENHRY, CDR2 SYGVKD. CDR3 residues: CAISPDSHSNQPQHF. The CDR3 nucleotides are TGTGCCATCAGTCCTGACAGCCATAGCAATCAGCCCCAGCATTTT.

The chain combines TRBV28 with TRBJ1-1; D is ambiguous. Germline lookup yields CDR1 MDHEN and CDR2 SYDVKM. V dropped 4 bases and J dropped 1 base, with 10 bases sitting between them. The CDR3 extends over 14 amino acids. This CDR3 reads CASSSDGENTEAFF. The DNA for the CDR3 is TGTGCCAGCAGTTCGGACGGGGAGAACACTGAAGCTTTCTTT. The whole variable domain, filled in from reference TRBV28 and TRBJ1-1, reads DVKVTQSSRYLVKRTGEKVFLECVQDMDHENMFWYRQDPGLGLRLIYFSYDVKMKEKGDIPEGYSVSREKKERFSLILESASTNQTSMYLCASSSDGENTEAFFGQGTRLTVV.

The genes are TRBV2 and TRBJ2-3, with 12 bases lining up with TRBD2. Germline lookup yields CDR1 SNHLY and CDR2 FYNNEI. The J segment lost 5 bases and the V segment lost 7 bases, leaving 7 bases of the junction unmatched. The CDR3 totals 15 residues. The CDR3 DNA follows: TGTGCCAGCAAAAGGACTAGCGGGAATATAGATACGCAGTATTTT. As protein: CASKRTSGNIDTQYF.

V gene TRBV27 combines with J gene TRBJ2-3, with TRBD2 identical over 11 bases. The V gene's germline CDR1 is MNHEY and CDR2 SMNVEV (reference sequence). This CDR3 comprises 16 residues. V was pared by 5 bases and J by 1 base, with 5 bases of the junction left unmatched. The CDR3 nucleotides are TGTGCCAGCAGTCAAATACTAGCGGGAGGCACAGATACGCAGTATTTT. This encodes CASSQILAGGTDTQYF.

This clone has only a few counts. The CDR3 reads CASSDGTSDYNEQFF. CDR3 nucleotide sequence: TGTGCCAGCAGTGACGGCACTAGCGATTACAATGAGCAGTTCTTC. J is TRBJ2-1 and V is TRBV6-4, with 7 bases lining up with TRBD2. V dropped 2 bases and J dropped 4; count of bases not matched to a gene: 5. The CDR3 has 15 amino acids. In germline, CDR1 is MRHNA, CDR2 SNTAGT.

This clone occurred once. The V and J genes are TRBV5-8 and TRBJ1-6; possibly TRBD1 for D (5 bases). Germline loops: CDR1 SGHTS, CDR2 YDEGEE. This CDR3 comprises 15 residues. V was trimmed by 0 bases and J by 10 bases, leaving 14 bases between them. This chain's CDR3 is CASSLVVRGRSPLHF. The CDR3 DNA reads as TGTGCCAGCAGCTTGGTTGTCCGGGGGAGATCACCCCTCCACTTT.

The chain links TRBV27 to TRBJ1-1, with D possibly being TRBD1 (6 bases). The CDR3 has 14 residues. Looked up from germline, CDR1 is MNHEY and CDR2 is SMNVEV (reference sequence). V was shortened by 2 bases and J by 10 bases, with 17 bases between the two germline ends. CDR3 amino acids: CASSLKQGVLVAFF. CDR3 DNA: TGTGCCAGCAGTTTAAAACAGGGAGTCTTAGTAGCTTTCTTT.

This chain connects TRBV13 to TRBJ2-4; the D gene could be TRBD1 or TRBD2 (5 bases each). Trimming pared 4 bases from V and 6 bases from J, leaving 16 bases between. The CDR3 totals 15 residues. Germline V CDR1 and CDR2: PRHDT, FYEKMQ (reference sequence). CDR3 residues: CASSSAGAGRNIQYF. CDR3 nucleotide sequence: TGTGCCAGCAGCTCAGCCGGGGCGGGTCGAAACATTCAGTACTTC.

V usage is TRBV5-1 and J usage is TRBJ1-4; weak D call: TRBD1 (5 bases). This CDR3 has 14 amino acids. Trimming pared 7 bases from V and 0 bases from J, leaving 10 bases between. Germline CDR1 SGHRS, CDR2 YFSETQ. CDR3 protein: CASHTGSTNEKLFF. CDR3 DNA: TGCGCCAGCCACACAGGCTCAACTAATGAAAAACTGTTTTTT.

The chain recombines TRBV4-3 with TRBJ1-2, with D perhaps TRBD1 (5 bases). The CDR3 extends over 16 amino acids. V shed 0 bases and J shed 3 bases, with 14 bases lying between them. Germline CDR1 reads LGHNA; CDR2 reads YSLEER. Here the CDR3 reads CASSQEYGRVYYGYTF. In nucleotides, the CDR3 is TGCGCCAGCAGCCAAGAATACGGCAGGGTATACTATGGCTACACCTTC.

The rearrangement joins TRBV4-1 to TRBJ2-7; 9 nucleotides align to TRBD2. J gave up 6 bases and V 1 base, and 10 bases lay outside the gene matches. This CDR3 contains 16 residues. The germline V gene has CDR1 MGHRA and CDR2 YSYEKL. This CDR3 reads CASSQGELAGLSEQYF. The CDR3 nucleotides read TGCGCCAGCAGCCAAGGAGAGCTAGCGGGACTTAGCGAGCAGTACTTC.